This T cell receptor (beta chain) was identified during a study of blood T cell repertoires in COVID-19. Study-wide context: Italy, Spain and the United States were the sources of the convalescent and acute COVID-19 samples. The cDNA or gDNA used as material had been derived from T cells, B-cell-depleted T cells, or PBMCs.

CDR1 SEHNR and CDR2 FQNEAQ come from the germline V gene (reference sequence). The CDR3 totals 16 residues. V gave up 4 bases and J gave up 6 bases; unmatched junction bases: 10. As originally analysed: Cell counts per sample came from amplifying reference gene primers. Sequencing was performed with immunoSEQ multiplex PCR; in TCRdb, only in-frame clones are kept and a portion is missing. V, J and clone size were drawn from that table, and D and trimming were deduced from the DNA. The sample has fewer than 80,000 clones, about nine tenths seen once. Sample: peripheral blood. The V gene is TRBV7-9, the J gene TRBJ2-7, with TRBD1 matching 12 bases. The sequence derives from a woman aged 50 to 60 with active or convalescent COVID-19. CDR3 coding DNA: TGTGCCAGCAGCTCCTCTGATGGGACAGGGGGCCGCGAGCAGTACTTC. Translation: CASSSSDGTGGREQYF.